Presented here are 14 T cell receptor beta chains from one specimen sequenced in a study of blood T cell repertoires in COVID-19. The repertoire was sequenced with immunoSEQ multiplex PCR; TCRdb's copy has only in-frame clones and lacks some. Of under 300,000 clones listed, roughly 80% were seen once; the top ten hold less than 3.5%. Specimen: peripheral blood. Source of these receptors: a woman aged 18-30 years with acute or convalescent COVID-19.

The CDR3 here is CASSLTAFQETQYF. The CDR3 DNA reads as TGCGCCAGCAGCTTGACAGCCTTCCAAGAGACCCAGTACTTC. V and J are TRBV5-1 and TRBJ2-5; no reliable D call. V shed 1 base and J shed 1 base, with 8 bases lying between them. The CDR3 has 14 residues. Germline lookup yields CDR1 SGHRS and CDR2 YFSETQ.

There are a few counts of this clone. This sequence joins TRBV27 and TRBJ1-5; D uncertain. The germline V gene has CDR1 MNHEY and CDR2 SMNVEV (reference sequence). Trimming cost V 8 bases and J 7 bases, with 15 bases left between them. This CDR3 is built from 13 residues. The CDR3 here is CASARREKQPQHF. The CDR3 nucleotides read TGTGCCAGCGCCAGGCGAGAGAAGCAGCCCCAGCATTTT.

The V call is TRBV28, the J call TRBJ2-7, with D perhaps matching TRBD1 (6 bases). With 7 bases removed from V and 7 bases from J, the gap between germline ends came to 17 bases. The germline V gene encodes CDR1 MDHEN and CDR2 SYDVKM. The CDR3 runs 13 residues. This CDR3 is CASTEQGPGEQYF. The CDR3, as DNA: TGTGCCAGCACCGAACAGGGCCCTGGTGAGCAGTACTTC.

The V and J genes are TRBV5-4 and TRBJ1-1, with D possibly TRBD1 on 5 matching bases. Trimming took off 0 bases at V and 1 base at J, with 10 bases between the two ends. In germline, CDR1 is SGHNT, CDR2 YYREEE (reference sequence). The CDR3 is made up of 15 amino acids. CDR3 nucleotides: TGTGCCAGCAGCTTGGAAAGGGGCCAGAACACTGAAGCTTTCTTT. This gives the protein CASSLERGQNTEAFF.

The J gene is TRBJ2-1, the V gene TRBV7-2; 14 bases are a match to TRBD2. J was trimmed by 1 base and V by 5 bases; bases with no gene match: 7. CDR1 and CDR2 from the germline V gene are SGHTA and FQGNSA. The CDR3 is 18 residues long. CDR3 in amino acids: CASSVGLAGVASYNEQFF. CDR3 in DNA: TGTGCCAGCAGCGTGGGACTAGCGGGAGTAGCGTCCTACAATGAGCAGTTCTTC.

This rearrangement joins TRBV7-8 to TRBJ2-2, with 8 bases fitting TRBD2. The CDR3 loop spans 17 amino acids. With V trimmed by 4 bases and J by 6 bases, 13 bases remained unmatched. Germline assignment: CDR1 SGHVS and CDR2 FQNEAQ. Written as DNA, the CDR3 is TGTGCCAGCAGCTCGAATAAGCGGGAGTGGACGCCCGGGGAGCTGTTTTTT. This translates into CASSSNKREWTPGELFF. The full variable domain, completed using reference TRBV7-8 and TRBJ2-2, is GAGVSQSPRYKVAKRGQDVALRCDPISGHVSLFWYQQALGQGPEFLTYFQNEAQLDKSGLPSDRFFAERPEGSVSTLKIQRTQQEDSAVYLCASSSNKREWTPGELFFGEGSRLTVL.

This clone was recorded once. V gene TRBV7-2 combines with J gene TRBJ1-5; D is undetermined. V lost 3 bases and J 0 bases, leaving 9 bases between the germline ends. CDR3 size: 15 residues. Per germline, CDR1 SGHTA and CDR2 FQGNSA. CDR3 DNA sequence: TGTGCCAGCAGCTTCACAAGTTATAGCAATCAGCCCCAGCATTTT. Amino acid sequence: CASSFTSYSNQPQHF.

The table lists this clone with a few counts. Other nucleotide sequences in the sample specify the same CDR3. The chain uses TRBV5-1 and TRBJ2-3; D perhaps matches TRBD1 (5 bases). The CDR3 extends over 14 amino acids. Trimming left V 0 bases short and J 0 bases short, with 5 bases between. Germline V gives CDR1 SGHRS, CDR2 YFSETQ. The DNA for the CDR3 is TGCGCCAGCAGCTTGGGACAGAGCACAGATACGCAGTATTTT. As protein: CASSLGQSTDTQYF.

V usage is TRBV7-2 and J usage is TRBJ2-7; 11 bases align to TRBD1. From germline, CDR1 is SGHTA and CDR2 FQGNSA. There are 16 residues in the CDR3. J gave up 7 bases and V 4 bases, and 12 bases lay outside the gene matches. In nucleotides, the CDR3 is TGTGCCAGCAGCTGGACTTCCGGGACAGGGGGGGGTGAGCAGTACTTC. Translation gives CASSWTSGTGGGEQYF.

This chain uses TRBV10-3 with TRBJ2-1, with 7 bases identical to TRBD2. From germline, CDR1 is ENHRY and CDR2 SYGVKD. V lost 6 bases, J lost 8 bases, and 10 bases stayed unmatched. This CDR3 spans 14 amino acids. In nucleotides, the CDR3 is TGTGCCATCAGCGGGAGGAGGTTGGATGATGAGCAGTTCTTC. It is translated as CAISGRRLDDEQFF.

Worth noting for this clone: Different DNA sequences within this sample yield the same CDR3. The chain combines TRBV19 with TRBJ1-1, with a tentative D call TRBD1 (6 bases). The germline gives CDR1 LNHDA, CDR2 SQIVND (reference sequence). Trimming pared 4 bases from V and 0 bases from J, leaving 9 bases between. The CDR3 spans 14 residues. For the CDR3, the DNA is TGTGCCAGTAGTACCAGGGGCCTGAACACTGAAGCTTTCTTT. It encodes CASSTRGLNTEAFF. Complete variable domain (other parts from reference TRBV19 and TRBJ1-1): DGGITQSPKYLFRKEGQNVTLSCEQNLNHDAMYWYRQDPGQGLRLIYYSQIVNDFQKGDIAEGYSVSREKKESFPLTVTSAQKNPTAFYLCASSTRGLNTEAFFGQGTRLTVV.

This chain joins TRBV10-3 and TRBJ2-7; the match to TRBD2 covers 8 bases. This CDR3 region has 17 residues. Germline assignment: CDR1 ENHRY and CDR2 SYGVKD. V lost 1 base and J lost 9; bases outside the gene matches: 17. The CDR3 reads CAISELASGSHLLGQYF. The CDR3 DNA is TGTGCCATCAGTGAGTTGGCTAGCGGGTCCCACTTATTGGGGCAGTACTTC.

This chain connects TRBV7-2 to TRBJ2-7; D gene ambiguous. V was pared by 4 bases and J by 0 bases, with 4 bases between. Germline V CDR1 and CDR2: SGHTA, FQGNSA. This CDR3 spans 12 amino acids. The CDR3 reads CASSSLSYEQYF. In nucleotides, the CDR3 is TGTGCCAGCAGCTCCCTCTCCTACGAGCAGTACTTC.

The chain couples TRBV6-6 to TRBJ2-4, with D hard to call. The CDR3 covers 13 residues. V was trimmed by 6 bases and J by 5 bases, leaving 11 bases between them. Germline V gives CDR1 MNHNY, CDR2 SVGAGI (reference sequence). CDR3 amino acids: CASRWANENIQYF. The CDR3 DNA sequence: TGTGCCAGCAGGTGGGCGAACGAAAACATTCAGTACTTC.